This TCR beta chain was captured in a study of T cell responses to AZD1222 COVID-19 vaccine. The V gene's germline CDR1 is GTSNPN and CDR2 SVGIG (reference sequence). This CDR3 region has 13 residues. With 4 bases removed from V and 0 bases from J, the gap between germline ends came to 8 bases. Sequencing used immunoSEQ multiplex PCR; TCRdb keeps in-frame clones, though not all of them. The sample lists roughly 100,000 clones, around nine tenths occurring once. The receptor was derived from an adult in good health. The material sequenced was peripheral blood, taken on day 0 of AZD1222 vaccination. The J gene is TRBJ2-3, the V gene TRBV30; no firm D call. CDR3 DNA sequence: TGTGCCTGGACAAATGCTAGCACAGATACGCAGTATTTT. It translates to CAWTNASTDTQYF.